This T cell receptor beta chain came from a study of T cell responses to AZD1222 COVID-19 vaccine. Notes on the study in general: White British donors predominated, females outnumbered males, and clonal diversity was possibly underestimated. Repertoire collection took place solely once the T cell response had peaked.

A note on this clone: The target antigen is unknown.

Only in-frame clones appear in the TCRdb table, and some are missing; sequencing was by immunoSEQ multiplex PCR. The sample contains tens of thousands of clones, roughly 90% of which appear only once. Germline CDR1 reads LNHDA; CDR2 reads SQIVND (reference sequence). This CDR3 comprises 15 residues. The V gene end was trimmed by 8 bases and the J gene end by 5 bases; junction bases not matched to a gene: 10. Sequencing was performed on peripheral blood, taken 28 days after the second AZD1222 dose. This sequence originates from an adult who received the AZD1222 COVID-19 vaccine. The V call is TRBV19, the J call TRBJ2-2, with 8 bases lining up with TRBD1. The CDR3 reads CASGTGQGRTGELFF. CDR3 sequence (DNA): TGTGCCAGTGGGACTGGACAGGGAAGGACCGGGGAGCTGTTTTTT.